Each of the 23 T cell receptor beta chains below was sequenced from the same sample in a study of T cells in Graves' hyperthyroidism and ophthalmopathy. Amplified regions were TCR beta CDR3 sequences from RNA transcripts. The HTBI primer set was used in a first-round RT-PCR of the TCR CDR3. TCRdb itself ran the multiplex PCR reads through MiXCR, one entry per CDR3 protein. Of about 280,000 distinct CDR3 sequences in the sample, under 30% were seen once. Sequences were obtained from blood. Receptor source: a man aged 40-49 years with Graves' hyperthyroidism that later progressed to Graves' ophthalmopathy.

At least ten counts were recorded for this clonotype. The chain links TRBV19 to TRBJ1-2, with a possible D match to TRBD1 (6 bases). The CDR3 has 16 amino acids. CDR1 LNHDA and CDR2 SQIVND come from the germline V gene (reference sequence). The V end lost 6 bases, the J end lost 1 base, and 18 bases lay between the germline ends. The CDR3: CASRETGQRGNYGYTF. CDR3 in DNA: TGTGCCAGTAGAGAGACCGGACAGCGGGGTAACTATGGCTACACCTTC.

This chain uses TRBV2 with TRBJ2-3, with 8 bases that match TRBD1. The ends lost 6 bases at V and 2 bases at J; junction bases unmatched: 7. This CDR3 is built from 15 residues. CDR1 is SNHLY and CDR2 is FYNNEI in the germline V gene. CDR3 bases: TGTGCCAGCAGGCCGGGACAGGCCTTCACAGATACGCAGTATTTT. Its protein is CASRPGQAFTDTQYF.

This clonotype was detected ten times or more. The chain uses TRBV12-3 or TRBV12-4 and TRBJ2-7; perhaps TRBD1 as D (6 bases). Trimming took 5 bases from V and 7 from J, leaving 21 bases between them. The CDR3 covers 15 residues. CDR3 residues: CASSPTANRVWEQYF. CDR3 DNA: TGTGCCAGCAGTCCCACCGCGAACAGGGTTTGGGAGCAGTACTTC.

The count of this clonotype is one. One junction end disagrees with the germline gene, perhaps due to a read error. The V call is TRBV6-5, the J call TRBJ1-3; 9 bases map to TRBD1. The germline gives CDR1 MNHEY, CDR2 SVGAGI. CDR3 length: 17 residues. The CDR3 region is CASSSTGQGPSGSTIYF. CDR3 DNA: TGTGCCAGCAGTTCTACGGGACAGGGCCCGTCTGGAAGCACCATATATTTT.

Only a few counts were recorded for this clonotype. The V and J genes are TRBV28 and TRBJ2-5, with 11 bases aligning to TRBD2. CDR1 and CDR2 (germline): MDHEN, SYDVKM. The CDR3 has 15 residues. V lost 7 bases, J lost 0 bases, and 4 bases stayed unmatched. Here the CDR3 DNA reads TGTGCCAGCACCCCGGGACTAGCGGACCAAGAGACCCAGTACTTC. Protein product: CASTPGLADQETQYF. The whole variable domain, filled in from reference TRBV28 and TRBJ2-5, reads DVKVTQSSRYLVKRTGEKVFLECVQDMDHENMFWYRQDPGLGLRLIYFSYDVKMKEKGDIPEGYSVSREKKERFSLILESASTNQTSMYLCASTPGLADQETQYFGPGTRLLVL.

This clonotype appeared many times. The CDR3 loop reads CASSYSIGNTIYF. The DNA for the CDR3 is TGTGCCAGCAGTTACTCGATTGGAAACACCATATATTTT. The gene calls are TRBV6-5 and TRBJ1-3, with unresolved D. Germline CDR1 and CDR2: MNHEY and SVGAGI. Trimming stripped 0 bases from V and 3 bases from J, with 3 bases between. This CDR3 comprises 13 residues.

The CDR3 reads CSSSGTLPNGIYGYTF. CDR3 nucleotide sequence: TGCAGCTCCTCTGGGACACTCCCTAACGGGATCTATGGCTACACCTTC. The chain links TRBV29-1 to TRBJ1-2; D may be TRBD1 (6 bases). Germline CDR1 is SQVTM and CDR2 is ANQGSEA. The CDR3 loop spans 16 amino acids. Trimming removed 8 bases at V and 4 bases at J, with 26 bases between.

The CDR3 nucleotides read TGTGCCAGCAGCCAGTTGGGGAACACTGAAGCTTTCTTT. Translating gives CASSQLGNTEAFF. The chain joins TRBV14 to TRBJ1-1; D unresolved. This CDR3 has 13 amino acids. The germline V and J ends were trimmed by 3 bases and 1 base, with 6 bases remaining between them. Germline V lookup: CDR1 SGHDN, CDR2 FVKESK.

In its sample, this clonotype was seen many times. V usage is TRBV6-2 or TRBV6-3 and J usage is TRBJ2-2; D remains ambiguous. Germline CDR1 MNHEY, CDR2 SVGEGT. The germline V and J ends were trimmed by 7 bases and 9 bases, with 12 bases remaining between them. The CDR3 covers 12 residues. CDR3 in amino acids: CASTEVDRELFF. CDR3 sequence (DNA): TGTGCCAGCACCGAAGTCGATCGGGAGCTGTTTTTT.

This clonotype was seen repeatedly, ten times or more. The CDR3 nucleotides read TGCGCCAGCAGCGATCAGGGGGCGATGAACACTGAAGCTTTCTTT. Protein: CASSDQGAMNTEAFF. The rearrangement joins TRBV5-1 to TRBJ1-1, with 8 bases aligning to TRBD1. V was pared by 4 bases and J by 0 bases, with 5 bases of the junction left unmatched. The CDR3 is 15 amino acids. Germline V gene lookup returns CDR1 SGHRS and CDR2 YFSETQ.

This clonotype was seen at least ten times. The germline gene is not matched at one end of the junction; a read error may be the cause. The V and J genes are TRBV24-1 and TRBJ2-2; perhaps TRBD1 as D (6 bases). The CDR3 sequence is 14 residues long. Germline CDR1 KGHDR, CDR2 SFDVKD. Here the CDR3 reads CATSGTANTGELLF. The CDR3 DNA reads TGTGCCACCAGTGGGACAGCTAACACCGGGGAGCTGCTTTTT.

This clonotype showed up many times. The J gene is TRBJ2-6, the V gene TRBV29-1; D is undetermined. Trimming removed 7 bases from V and 4 bases from J, with 8 bases in between. The CDR3 extends over 12 amino acids. CDR1 is SQVTM and CDR2 is ANQGSEA in the germline V gene. CDR3 DNA: TGCAGCGCTGAGACCGGGGCCAACGTCCTGACTTTC. Its protein is CSAETGANVLTF.

Many counts were recorded for this clonotype. One end of the junction is discordant with germline, which a read error may explain. This sequence joins TRBV12-3 or TRBV12-4 and TRBJ1-1; D might be TRBD1 (6 bases). This CDR3 has 17 residues. The CDR3 region is CASSFQGTFGDLTGAFF. CDR3 nucleotide sequence: TGTGCCAGCAGTTTTCAGGGGACCTTTGGGGACCTGACTGGAGCTTTCTTT.

This clonotype was detected ten times or more. The chain couples TRBV5-1 to TRBJ2-2; 8 bases line up with TRBD1. V shed 4 bases, J shed 1 base, and the junction held 9 bases outside the gene matches. The CDR3 has 17 amino acids. From germline, CDR1 is SGHRS and CDR2 YFSETQ. CDR3 DNA sequence: TGCGCCAGCAGCCGGAGGACCGGGACAGGGAACACCGGGGAGCTGTTTTTT. It encodes CASSRRTGTGNTGELFF.

This clonotype appeared many times. The V gene is TRBV14, the J gene TRBJ1-3; unclear D gene. CDR3 length: 13 amino acids. V shed 1 base and J shed 7 bases, with 8 bases lying between them. CDR1 and CDR2 from the germline V gene are SGHDN and FVKESK. DNA for the CDR3: TGTGCCAGCAGCCAAGTCGATTGGAACACCATATATTTT. It translates to CASSQVDWNTIYF.

This clonotype came up a few times. The chain has TRBV20-1 and TRBJ2-5; no reliable D call. With 1 base removed from V and 6 bases from J, the gap between germline ends came to 18 bases. The germline V gene has CDR1 DFQATT and CDR2 SNEGSKA (reference sequence). This CDR3 is built from 15 residues. The CDR3 nucleotides read TGCAGTGCTAGAGTTAGGCTTACAGAAGCGAAGACCCAGTACTTC. It specifies CSARVRLTEAKTQYF.

This clonotype was observed many times. The chain carries TRBV6-5 and TRBJ1-3, with D unclear. This CDR3 comprises 16 residues. V gave up 0 bases and J gave up 4 bases, with 13 bases separating them. Germline V gene sequence: CDR1 MNHEY, CDR2 SVGAGI. The CDR3 reads CASSYSNRPSGNTIYF. The CDR3 nucleotides are TGTGCCAGCAGTTACTCGAACAGACCCTCGGGAAACACCATATATTTT.

This clonotype was recorded at least ten times. The gene calls are TRBV12-3 or TRBV12-4 and TRBJ2-7; 9 bases are a match to TRBD1. Unmatched junction bases numbered 11, after V lost 4 bases and J lost 7 bases. The CDR3 has 15 residues. The CDR3 region has the DNA TGTGCCAGCAGTTCCACCGGGACAGGGAAGAAAGAGCAGTACTTC. This encodes CASSSTGTGKKEQYF.

This clonotype was detected many times. J is TRBJ2-7 and V is TRBV5-6; weak D call: TRBD1 (5 bases). The V end was cut by 2 bases, the J end by 7 bases, with 13 bases between. There are 13 residues in the CDR3. CDR1 is SGHDT, CDR2 YYEEEE, per germline. CDR3 bases: TGTGCCAGCAGCTTAAGGCCACAGGAAGAGCAGTACTTC. Amino acid sequence: CASSLRPQEEQYF.

Ten or more counts support this clonotype. The gene calls are TRBV2 and TRBJ2-7, with D perhaps assigned TRBD1 or TRBD2 (6 bases each). Trimming stripped 6 bases from V and 2 bases from J, with 17 bases between. Germline values: CDR1 SNHLY, CDR2 FYNNEI. The CDR3 loop spans 15 amino acids. The CDR3 region is CASRERGTFTYEQYF. CDR3 bases: TGTGCCAGCAGGGAACGCGGGACATTCACCTACGAGCAGTACTTC.

This clonotype was observed many times. V and J are TRBV29-1 and TRBJ1-2; possibly TRBD1 for D (6 bases). This CDR3 comprises 12 residues. The germline gives CDR1 SQVTM, CDR2 ANQGSEA. V lost 3 bases, J lost 8 bases, and 13 bases lay in between. This CDR3 is CSVDRGTGGYTF. For the CDR3, the DNA is TGCAGCGTTGACAGGGGAACGGGGGGCTACACCTTC.

The rearrangement uses TRBV9 and TRBJ2-7, with unresolved D. Between the trimmed V and J ends, which lost 0 bases and 5 bases, there was a span of 9 bases. Germline CDR1 SGDLS, CDR2 YYNGEE. This CDR3 is built from 13 residues. The CDR3 sequence is CASSVASRDEQYF. CDR3 nucleotides: TGTGCCAGCAGCGTAGCGAGTCGGGACGAGCAGTACTTC.

The chain links TRBV6-1 to TRBJ2-7; weak D call: TRBD2 (5 bases). The V gene lost 7 bases and the J gene lost 3 bases, with 10 bases spanning the gap. The CDR3 has 12 amino acids. Germline V gene data show CDR1 as MNHNS and CDR2 as SASEGT. CDR3 protein: CASTGESYEQYF. DNA for the CDR3: TGTGCCAGCACCGGGGAGAGCTACGAGCAGTACTTC.